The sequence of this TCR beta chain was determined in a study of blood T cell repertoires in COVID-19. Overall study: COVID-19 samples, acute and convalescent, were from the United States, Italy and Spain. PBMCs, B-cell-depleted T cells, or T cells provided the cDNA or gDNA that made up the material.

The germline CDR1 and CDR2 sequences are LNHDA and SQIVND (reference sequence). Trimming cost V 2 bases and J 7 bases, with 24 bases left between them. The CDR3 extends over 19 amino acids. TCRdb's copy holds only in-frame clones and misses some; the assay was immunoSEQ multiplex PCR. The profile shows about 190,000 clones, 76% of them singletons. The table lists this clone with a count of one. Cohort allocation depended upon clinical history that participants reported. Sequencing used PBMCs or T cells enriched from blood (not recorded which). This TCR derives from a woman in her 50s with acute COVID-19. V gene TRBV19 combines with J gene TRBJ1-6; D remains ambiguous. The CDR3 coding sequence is TGTGCCAGTAGTATACGTGCATTTATGGAGACGCCGGCGAATTCACCCCTCCACTTT. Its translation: CASSIRAFMETPANSPLHF.